The clone carrying this T cell receptor beta chain was counted ten times or more. The antigen remains unidentified. These data belong to a study of T cells after yellow fever vaccination. Study-level background: Fractions containing few cells were prepared with SMART-Seq v4 Ultra Low Input. Study-wide points: In post-booster samples, most primary-vaccination clones reappeared (around 95% CD4, roughly 89% CD8).

Using its own MiXCR run on the 5' RACE reads, TCRdb lists one record per CDR3 protein. The sample includes approximately 510,000 distinct CDR3 sequences, less than 25% of them seen just once. Germline-derived CDR1 and CDR2 are SGHTA and FQGTGA. The CDR3 totals 12 residues. Trimming cost V 5 bases and J 7 bases, with 11 bases left between them. The receptor comes from a man aged 18 to 30 who received the YFV17D yellow fever vaccine. The input for sequencing was PBMCs, taken roughly 23 days after the first yellow fever vaccination. The chain has TRBV7-3 and TRBJ1-2; D may be TRBD1 (6 bases). The chain's CDR3 is CASSEGGSGYTF. CDR3 coding DNA: TGTGCCAGCAGCGAGGGGGGGAGTGGCTACACCTTC.